Below are 6 T cell receptor beta chains sequenced from a single sample in a study of OX40 agonist ivuxolimab in advanced cancers. The protocol was immunoSEQ multiplex PCR, while the TCRdb copy is restricted to in-frame clones and leaves out a portion. The table includes about 70,000 clones, 65% to 90% detected once. The sample consisted of CD4+ or CD8+ T cells sorted from blood, taken in a trial of the OX40 agonist ivuxolimab. All receptors come from an adult with an advanced solid tumor such as melanoma, head and neck, liver or kidney cancer.

This rearrangement joins TRBV7-9 to TRBJ2-1; D unresolved. Between the trimmed V and J ends, which lost 5 bases and 9 bases, there was a span of 17 bases. Germline V gene data show CDR1 as SEHNR and CDR2 as FQNEAQ (reference sequence). This CDR3 has 14 amino acids. The CDR3 is CASSPPGRRPEQFF. The DNA for the CDR3 is TGTGCCAGCAGCCCCCCGGGCCGAAGGCCTGAGCAGTTCTTC.

As concerns this clone: A read error may account for a junction end that differs from germline. Other nucleotide sequences from this sample produce the same CDR3. The J gene is TRBJ2-1, the V gene TRBV11-3; unclear D gene. This CDR3 is 14 amino acids long. CDR1 and CDR2 from the germline V gene are SGHNT and YENEEA. CDR3 DNA sequence: TGCGCCAGCAGCTTATCTGGGTCCAACAATGAGCAGTTCTTC. Encoded protein: CASSLSGSNNEQFF. Using reference TRBV11-3 and TRBJ2-1 for the parts outside the CDR3, the full variable domain is EAGVVQSPRYKIIEKKQPVAFWCNPISGHNTLYWYLQNLGQGPELLIRYENEEAVDDSQLPKDRFSAERLKGVDSTLKIQPAELGDSAVYLCASSLSGSNNEQFFGPGTRLTVL.

Remarks on this clone: Other DNA sequences in the sample encode the same CDR3. The rearrangement uses TRBV5-6 and TRBJ1-2, with 11 bases lining up with TRBD1. The CDR3 loop spans 14 amino acids. The germline gives CDR1 SGHDT, CDR2 YYEEEE. Unmatched junction bases numbered 6, after V lost 4 bases and J lost 7 bases. CDR3 sequence reads: CASSPGQGARGYTF. CDR3 nucleotides: TGTGCCAGCAGCCCCGGACAGGGGGCGCGTGGCTACACCTTC.

The rearrangement uses TRBV11-2 and TRBJ1-4; TRBD1 is a possible D gene (5 bases). This CDR3 region has 14 residues. Germline CDR1 is SGHAT and CDR2 is FQNNGV. V was cut by 5 bases and J by 5 bases, with 12 bases left in between. CDR3 loop: CASSHRSLNEKLFF. The CDR3 DNA follows: TGTGCCAGCAGCCACAGGTCCTTAAATGAAAAACTGTTTTTT.

CDR3 nucleotides: TGTGCCAGCAGTTTATCGGCAGGCCTCGGAGGGCATGGCTACACCTTC. The encoded protein is CASSLSAGLGGHGYTF. V gene TRBV28 combines with J gene TRBJ1-2; D remains ambiguous. Germline V lookup: CDR1 MDHEN, CDR2 SYDVKM. There are 16 residues in the CDR3. Trimming took off 1 base at V and 6 bases at J, with 18 bases between the two ends.

This chain links TRBV5-1 with TRBJ1-4, with D possibly matching TRBD1 (6 bases). Germline CDR1 reads SGHRS; CDR2 reads YFSETQ. The CDR3 consists of 14 residues. The V end was cut by 2 bases, the J end by 7 bases, with 12 bases between. DNA for the CDR3: TGCGCCAGCAGCTTTACAGGGATCGGTGAAAAACTGTTTTTT. This sequence encodes CASSFTGIGEKLFF.